The clone carrying this T cell receptor beta chain appeared a few times. This record belongs to a study of blood T cells in healthy people across ages. The ends were cut back, 3 bases at V and 2 bases at J, with 7 bases in the middle. Germline CDR1 and CDR2: DFQATT and SNEGSKA (reference sequence). The CDR3 consists of 12 residues. Then a second PCR, running roughly 7 to 11 cycles, was carried out with a sample-barcoded 5' primer and a J-beta primer mix. MiXCR, applied by TCRdb to the 5' RACE reads, yields one record per CDR3 protein. The sample holds around 1.7 million distinct CDR3 sequences, 28% seen once.

This TCR derives from a woman aged 30 to 39 in good health. This chain links TRBV20-1 with TRBJ1-2, with D uncertain. Sample: blood. CDR3 region: CSARRQNYGYTF. The DNA for the CDR3 is TGCAGTGCTAGGCGGCAGAACTATGGCTACACCTTC.